The present T cell receptor beta chain was sequenced within a study of blood T cell repertoires in COVID-19. Study at large: Acute and convalescent COVID-19 samples came from the United States, Italy and Spain. Sources were T cells, B-cell-depleted T cells, or PBMCs; the material itself was cDNA or gDNA.

This CDR3 contains 17 residues. J was trimmed by 4 bases and V by 5 bases; bases with no gene match: 12. CDR1 is KGHDR and CDR2 is SFDVKD in the germline V gene. In the authors' methods: Cell counts per sample came from amplifying reference gene primers. TCRdb's copy holds only in-frame clones and misses some; the assay was immunoSEQ multiplex PCR. Clonal size and the V and J genes are those of that table, whereas D and trimming came from the DNA. The data show approximately 30,000 clones, 76% seen once. The gene calls are TRBV24-1 and TRBJ2-1; 8 bases are shared with TRBD2. The sequence was collected from a man between 65 and 79 years old with acute or convalescent COVID-19. Material for sequencing was peripheral blood. CDR3 in DNA: TGTGCCACCAGTGTCCTCAGGGAGGCGGGGGGATACAATGAGCAGTTCTTC. It specifies CATSVLREAGGYNEQFF.